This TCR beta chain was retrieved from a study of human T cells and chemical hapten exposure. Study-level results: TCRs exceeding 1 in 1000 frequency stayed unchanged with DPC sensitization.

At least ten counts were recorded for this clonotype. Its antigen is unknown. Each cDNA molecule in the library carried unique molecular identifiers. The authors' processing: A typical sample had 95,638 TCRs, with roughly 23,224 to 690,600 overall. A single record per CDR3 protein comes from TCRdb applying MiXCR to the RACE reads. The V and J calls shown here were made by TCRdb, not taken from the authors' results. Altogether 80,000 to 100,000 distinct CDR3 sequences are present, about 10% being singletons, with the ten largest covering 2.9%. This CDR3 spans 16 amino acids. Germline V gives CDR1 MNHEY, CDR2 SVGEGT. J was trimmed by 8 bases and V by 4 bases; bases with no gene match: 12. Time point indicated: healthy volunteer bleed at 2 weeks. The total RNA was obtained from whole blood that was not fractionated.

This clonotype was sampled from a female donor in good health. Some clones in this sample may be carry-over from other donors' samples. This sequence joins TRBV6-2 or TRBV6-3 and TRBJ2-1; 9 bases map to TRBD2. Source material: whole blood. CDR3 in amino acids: CASSLTGTSFSHEQFF. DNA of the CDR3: TGTGCCAGCAGTTTAACCGGGACTAGCTTTTCCCATGAGCAGTTCTTC.